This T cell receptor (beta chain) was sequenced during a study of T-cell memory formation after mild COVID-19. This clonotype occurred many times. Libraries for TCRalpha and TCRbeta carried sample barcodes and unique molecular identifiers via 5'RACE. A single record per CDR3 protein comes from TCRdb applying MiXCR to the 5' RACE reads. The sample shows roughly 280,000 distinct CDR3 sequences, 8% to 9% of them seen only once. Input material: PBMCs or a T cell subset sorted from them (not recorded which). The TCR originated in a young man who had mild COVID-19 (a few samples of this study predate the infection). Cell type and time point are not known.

For the CDR3, the DNA is TGCAGCGTTGTGGTCGGAAATCAGCCCCAGCATTTT. Protein: CSVVVGNQPQHF. This rearrangement joins TRBV29-1 to TRBJ1-5; D is unclear. Germline CDR1 is SQVTM and CDR2 is ANQGSEA. The germline V and J ends were trimmed by 4 bases and 4 bases, with 8 bases remaining between them. The CDR3 contains 12 residues.